This entry lists 5 T cell receptor beta chains sequenced from one sample in a study of human T cells and chemical hapten exposure. Specified time point: patch test 1, 2 weeks after DPC sensitization. Treatment meaning: therapeutic diphenylcyclopropenone sensitization with weekly scalp DPC. TCRdb reprocessed the RACE reads with MiXCR, giving one entry per CDR3 protein. The table shows roughly 200,000 distinct CDR3 sequences, with 20% to 25% occurring only once. The starting material was whole blood, obtained in connection with sensitization to the hapten diphenylcyclopropenone (DPC). The receptors originated from a woman aged 45-59 years with alopecia areata. Some clones in this sample may be carry-over from other donors' samples.

The chain carries TRBV12-3 or TRBV12-4 and TRBJ1-6; the D gene is possibly TRBD1 (5 bases). Trimming took 3 bases from V and 5 from J, leaving 11 bases between them. The CDR3 is made up of 15 amino acids. Written as DNA, the CDR3 is TGTGCCAGCAGTTTGTGGGTGGGGGATAATTCACCCCTCCACTTT. Translation: CASSLWVGDNSPLHF.

The CDR3 sequence is CASSDGETGVFYNEQFF. Written as DNA, the CDR3 is TGCGCCAGCAGCGACGGGGAGACAGGGGTTTTTTACAATGAGCAGTTCTTC. The V and J genes are TRBV5-1 and TRBJ2-1; TRBD1 aligns across 8 bases. V shed 4 bases and J 4 bases; nucleotides not matched to a gene: 13. Germline V gene sequence: CDR1 SGHRS, CDR2 YFSETQ. This CDR3 has 17 residues. The full variable domain, with the rest looked up from reference TRBV5-1 and TRBJ2-1, is KAGVTQTPRYLIKTRGQQVTLSCSPISGHRSVSWYQQTPGQGLQFLFEYFSETQRNKGNFPGRFSGRQFSNSRSEMNVSTLELGDSALYLCASSDGETGVFYNEQFFGPGTRLTVL.

J is TRBJ2-3 and V is TRBV11-2; D is unresolved. In germline, CDR1 is SGHAT, CDR2 FQNNGV. V dropped 1 base and J dropped 2 bases, with 7 bases sitting between them. The CDR3 has 14 amino acids. DNA for the CDR3: TGTGCCAGCAGCTTAGGCTCCGTCACAGATACGCAGTATTTT. Its translation: CASSLGSVTDTQYF.

In this sample, this clonotype turned up a few times. V is TRBV30 and J is TRBJ2-1; 9 bases line up with TRBD2. The junction had 9 bases not matched to a gene; V was cut back by 5 bases and J by 4 bases. The CDR3 loop spans 15 amino acids. Germline V gene sequence: CDR1 GTSNPN, CDR2 SVGIG (reference sequence). The CDR3 reads CAWGVLAGPYNEQFF. In DNA, the CDR3 is TGTGCCTGGGGAGTACTAGCGGGTCCGTACAATGAGCAGTTCTTC.

With respect to this clonotype: One end of the junction does not line up with germline, which may come from a read error. The V gene is TRBV29-1, the J gene TRBJ1-4; possible D gene TRBD1, 5 bases. This CDR3 is 14 amino acids long. Looked up from germline, CDR1 is SQVTM and CDR2 is ANQGSEA. The CDR3 reads CSVQDRGGGEKLFF. DNA of the CDR3: TGCAGCGTTCAAGATCGGGGGGGTGGGGAAAAACTGTTTTTT.